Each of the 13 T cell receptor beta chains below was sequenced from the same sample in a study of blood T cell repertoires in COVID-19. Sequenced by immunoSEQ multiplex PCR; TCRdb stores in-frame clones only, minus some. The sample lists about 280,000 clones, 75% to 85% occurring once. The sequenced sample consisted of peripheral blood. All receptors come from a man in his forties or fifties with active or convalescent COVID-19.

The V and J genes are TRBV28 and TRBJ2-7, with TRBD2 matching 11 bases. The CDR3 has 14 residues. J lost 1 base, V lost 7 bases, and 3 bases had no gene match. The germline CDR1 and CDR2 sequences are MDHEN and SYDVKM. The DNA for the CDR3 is TGTGCCAGCACTAGACTAGCGGGGTCCTACGAGCAGTACTTC. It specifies CASTRLAGSYEQYF.

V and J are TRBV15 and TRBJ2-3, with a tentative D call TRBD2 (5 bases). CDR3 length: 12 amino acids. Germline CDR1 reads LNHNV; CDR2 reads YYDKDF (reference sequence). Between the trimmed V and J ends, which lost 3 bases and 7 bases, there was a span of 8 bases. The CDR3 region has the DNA TGTGCCACCAGCAGTCTAGCCCATACGCAGTATTTT. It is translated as CATSSLAHTQYF.

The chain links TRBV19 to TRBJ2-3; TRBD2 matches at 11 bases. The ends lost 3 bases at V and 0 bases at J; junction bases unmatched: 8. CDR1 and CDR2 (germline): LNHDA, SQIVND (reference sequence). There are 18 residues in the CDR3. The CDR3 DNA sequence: TGTGCCAGTAGTATTGGAGTAGCGGGAGGGCGGAGCACAGATACGCAGTATTTT. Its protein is CASSIGVAGGRSTDTQYF. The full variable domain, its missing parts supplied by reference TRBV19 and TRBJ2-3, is DGGITQSPKYLFRKEGQNVTLSCEQNLNHDAMYWYRQDPGQGLRLIYYSQIVNDFQKGDIAEGYSVSREKKESFPLTVTSAQKNPTAFYLCASSIGVAGGRSTDTQYFGPGTRLTVL.

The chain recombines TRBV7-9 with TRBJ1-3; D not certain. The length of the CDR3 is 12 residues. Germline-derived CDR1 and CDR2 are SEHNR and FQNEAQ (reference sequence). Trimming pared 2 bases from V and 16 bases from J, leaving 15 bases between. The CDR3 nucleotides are TGTGCCAGCAGCTTATCGGGGAGAACGTCCTATTTT. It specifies CASSLSGRTSYF.

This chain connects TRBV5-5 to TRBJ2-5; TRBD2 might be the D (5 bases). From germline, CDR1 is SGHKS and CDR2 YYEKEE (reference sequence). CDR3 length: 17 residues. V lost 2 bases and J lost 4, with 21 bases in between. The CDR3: CASSFPRGEGLGETQYF. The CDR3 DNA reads TGTGCCAGCAGCTTCCCCCGGGGTGAGGGTTTAGGAGAGACCCAGTACTTC.

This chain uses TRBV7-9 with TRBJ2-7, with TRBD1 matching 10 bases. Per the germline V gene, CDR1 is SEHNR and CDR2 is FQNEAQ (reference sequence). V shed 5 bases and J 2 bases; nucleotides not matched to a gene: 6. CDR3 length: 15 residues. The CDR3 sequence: CASSPRQGAAYEQYF. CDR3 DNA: TGTGCCAGCAGCCCTCGACAGGGGGCCGCCTACGAGCAGTACTTC.

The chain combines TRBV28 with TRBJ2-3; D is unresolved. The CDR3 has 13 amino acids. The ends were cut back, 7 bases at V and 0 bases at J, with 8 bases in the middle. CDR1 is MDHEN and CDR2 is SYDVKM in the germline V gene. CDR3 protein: CASTAISTDTQYF. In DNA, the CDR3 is TGTGCCAGCACAGCGATCAGCACAGATACGCAGTATTTT. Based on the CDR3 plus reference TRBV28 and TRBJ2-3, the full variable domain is DVKVTQSSRYLVKRTGEKVFLECVQDMDHENMFWYRQDPGLGLRLIYFSYDVKMKEKGDIPEGYSVSREKKERFSLILESASTNQTSMYLCASTAISTDTQYFGPGTRLTVL.

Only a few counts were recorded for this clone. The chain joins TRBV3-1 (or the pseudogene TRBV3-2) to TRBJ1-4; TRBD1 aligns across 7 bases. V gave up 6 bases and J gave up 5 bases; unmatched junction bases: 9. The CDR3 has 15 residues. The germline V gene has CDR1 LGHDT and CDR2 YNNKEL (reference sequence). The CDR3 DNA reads TGTGCCAGCAGACACTGGGACAGCGGGAATGAAAAACTGTTTTTT. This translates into CASRHWDSGNEKLFF.

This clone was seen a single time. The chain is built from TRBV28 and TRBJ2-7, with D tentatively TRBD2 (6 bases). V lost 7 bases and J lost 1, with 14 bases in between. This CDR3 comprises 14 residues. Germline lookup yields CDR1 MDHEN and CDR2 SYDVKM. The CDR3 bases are TGTGCCAGCAAGGCGGCTAGCGTTTCCTACGAGCAGTACTTC. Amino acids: CASKAASVSYEQYF.

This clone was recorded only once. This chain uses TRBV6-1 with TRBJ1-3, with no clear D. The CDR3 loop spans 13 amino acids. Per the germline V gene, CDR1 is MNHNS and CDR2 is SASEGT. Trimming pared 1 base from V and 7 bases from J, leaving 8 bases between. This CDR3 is CASSEDFANTIYF. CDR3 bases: TGTGCCAGCAGTGAAGACTTTGCGAACACCATATATTTT.

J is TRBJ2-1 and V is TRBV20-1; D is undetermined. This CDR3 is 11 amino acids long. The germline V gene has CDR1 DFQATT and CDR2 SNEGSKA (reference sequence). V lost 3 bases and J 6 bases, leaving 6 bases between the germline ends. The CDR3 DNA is TGCAGTGCTAGTTTAGTCAATGAGCAGTTCTTC. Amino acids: CSASLVNEQFF.

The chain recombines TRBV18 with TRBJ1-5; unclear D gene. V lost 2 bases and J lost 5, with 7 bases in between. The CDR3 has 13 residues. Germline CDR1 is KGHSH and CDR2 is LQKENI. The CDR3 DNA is TGTGCCAGCTCACCAGCCCGGGATCAGCCCCAGCATTTT. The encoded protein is CASSPARDQPQHF.

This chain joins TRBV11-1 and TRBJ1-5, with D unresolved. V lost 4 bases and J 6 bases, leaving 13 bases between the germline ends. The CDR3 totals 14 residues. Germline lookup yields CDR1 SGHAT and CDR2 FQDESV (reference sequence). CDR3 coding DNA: TGTGCCAGCAGCTCCCGCCGGGTCGTTCAGCCCCAGCATTTT. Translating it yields CASSSRRVVQPQHF.